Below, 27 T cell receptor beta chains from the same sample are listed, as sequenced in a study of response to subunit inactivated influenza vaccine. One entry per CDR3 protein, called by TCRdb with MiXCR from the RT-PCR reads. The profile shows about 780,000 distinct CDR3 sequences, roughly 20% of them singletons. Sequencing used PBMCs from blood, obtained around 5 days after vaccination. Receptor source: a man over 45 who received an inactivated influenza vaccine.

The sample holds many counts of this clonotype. The DNA for the CDR3 is TGTGCCAGCAGTGAAGTCCGAGGACTAGCGGGAGGCGAGCAGTACTTC. Its translation is CASSEVRGLAGGEQYF. The chain carries TRBV2 and TRBJ2-7; 14 bases match TRBD2. The germline V gene has CDR1 SNHLY and CDR2 FYNNEI. This CDR3 region has 16 residues. V dropped 1 base and J dropped 6; count of bases not matched to a gene: 5. Full variable domain (missing parts from reference TRBV2 and TRBJ2-7): EPEVTQTPSHQVTQMGQEVILRCVPISNHLYFYWYRQILGQKVEFLVSFYNNEISEKSEIFDDQFSVERPDGSNFTLKIRSTKLEDSAMYFCASSEVRGLAGGEQYFGPGTRLTVT.

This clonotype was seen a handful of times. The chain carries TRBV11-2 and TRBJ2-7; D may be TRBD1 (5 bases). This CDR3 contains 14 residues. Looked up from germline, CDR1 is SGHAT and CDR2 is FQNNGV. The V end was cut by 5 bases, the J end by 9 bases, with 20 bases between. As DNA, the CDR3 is TGTGCCAGCAGCCGAGTCAGGGATCCCTGGTGGCAGTACTTC. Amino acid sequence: CASSRVRDPWWQYF.

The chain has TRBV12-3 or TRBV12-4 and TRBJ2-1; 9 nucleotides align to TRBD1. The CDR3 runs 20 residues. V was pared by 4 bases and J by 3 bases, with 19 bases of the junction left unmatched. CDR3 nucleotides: TGTGCCAGCAGTTCCTACGGGACAGGGCCCGGAGGTAATCTCTACAATGAGCAGTTCTTC. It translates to CASSSYGTGPGGNLYNEQFF.

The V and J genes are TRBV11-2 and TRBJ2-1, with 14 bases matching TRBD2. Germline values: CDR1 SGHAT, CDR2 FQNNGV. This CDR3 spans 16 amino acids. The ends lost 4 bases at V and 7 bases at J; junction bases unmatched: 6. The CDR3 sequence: CASSYLGTSGRNEQFF. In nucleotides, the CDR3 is TGTGCCAGCAGCTACCTCGGGACTAGCGGGAGAAATGAGCAGTTCTTC.

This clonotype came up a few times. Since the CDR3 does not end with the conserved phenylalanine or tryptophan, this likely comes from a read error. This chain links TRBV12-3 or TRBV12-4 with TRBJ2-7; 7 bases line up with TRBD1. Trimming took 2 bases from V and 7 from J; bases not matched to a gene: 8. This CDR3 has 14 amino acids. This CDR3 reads CASSLRGTVVEQYL. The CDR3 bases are TGTGCCAGCAGTTTAAGGGGGACAGTCGTGGAGCAGTACCTC.

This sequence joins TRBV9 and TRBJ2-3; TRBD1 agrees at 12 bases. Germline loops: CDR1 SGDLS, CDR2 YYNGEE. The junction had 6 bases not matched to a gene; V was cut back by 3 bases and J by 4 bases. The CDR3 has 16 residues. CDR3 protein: CASSARGTGGADTQYF. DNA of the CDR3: TGTGCCAGCAGCGCGAGGGGGACAGGGGGCGCAGATACGCAGTATTTT.

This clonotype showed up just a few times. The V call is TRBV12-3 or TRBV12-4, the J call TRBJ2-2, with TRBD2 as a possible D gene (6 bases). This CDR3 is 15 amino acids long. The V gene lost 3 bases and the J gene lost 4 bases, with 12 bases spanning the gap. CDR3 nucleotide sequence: TGTGCCAGCAGTTTCGCGGGGCTAGGCACCGGGGAGCTGTTTTTT. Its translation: CASSFAGLGTGELFF.

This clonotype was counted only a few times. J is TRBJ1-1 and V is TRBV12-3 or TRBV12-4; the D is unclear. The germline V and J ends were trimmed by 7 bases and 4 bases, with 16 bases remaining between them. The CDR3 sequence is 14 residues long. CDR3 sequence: CASILSWDSTEAFF. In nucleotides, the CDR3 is TGTGCCAGCATCCTTAGCTGGGATAGCACTGAAGCTTTCTTT.

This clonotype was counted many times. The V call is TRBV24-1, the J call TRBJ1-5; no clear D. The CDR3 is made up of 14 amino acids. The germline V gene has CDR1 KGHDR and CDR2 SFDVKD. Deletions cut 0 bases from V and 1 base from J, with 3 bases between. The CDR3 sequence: CATSDLRSNQPQHF. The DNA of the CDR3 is TGTGCCACCAGTGATTTGCGGAGCAATCAGCCCCAGCATTTT.

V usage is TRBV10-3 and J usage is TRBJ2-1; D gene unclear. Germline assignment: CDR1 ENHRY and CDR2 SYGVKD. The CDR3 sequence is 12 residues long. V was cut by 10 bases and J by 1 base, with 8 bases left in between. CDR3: CATGRSYNEQFF. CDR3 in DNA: TGTGCCACCGGGCGTTCCTACAATGAGCAGTTCTTC.

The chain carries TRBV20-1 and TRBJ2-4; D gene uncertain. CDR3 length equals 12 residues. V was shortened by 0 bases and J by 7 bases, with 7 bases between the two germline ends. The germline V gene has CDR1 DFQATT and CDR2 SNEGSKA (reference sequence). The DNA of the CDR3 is TGCAGTGCTAGAGAAAGTTACAACATTCAGTACTTC. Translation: CSARESYNIQYF.

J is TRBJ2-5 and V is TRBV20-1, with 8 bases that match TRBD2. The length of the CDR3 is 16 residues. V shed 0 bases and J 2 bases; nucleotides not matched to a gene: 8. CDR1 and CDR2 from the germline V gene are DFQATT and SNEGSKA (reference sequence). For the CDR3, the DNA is TGCAGTGCTAGAGATCTTTCGGGGGGGCCTCAAGAGACCCAGTACTTC. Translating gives CSARDLSGGPQETQYF.

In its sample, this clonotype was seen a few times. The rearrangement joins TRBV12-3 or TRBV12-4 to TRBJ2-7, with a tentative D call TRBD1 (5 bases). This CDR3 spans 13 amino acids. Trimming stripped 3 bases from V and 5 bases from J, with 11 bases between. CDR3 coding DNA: TGTGCCAGCAGTTTTTCAGGGTACCACGAGCAGTACTTC. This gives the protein CASSFSGYHEQYF.

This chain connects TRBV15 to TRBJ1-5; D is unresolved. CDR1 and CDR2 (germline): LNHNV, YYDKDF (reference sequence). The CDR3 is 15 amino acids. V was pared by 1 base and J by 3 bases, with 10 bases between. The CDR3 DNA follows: TGTGCCACCAGCAGAGGGGCAGCGCTCAATCAGCCCCAGCATTTT. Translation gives CATSRGAALNQPQHF.

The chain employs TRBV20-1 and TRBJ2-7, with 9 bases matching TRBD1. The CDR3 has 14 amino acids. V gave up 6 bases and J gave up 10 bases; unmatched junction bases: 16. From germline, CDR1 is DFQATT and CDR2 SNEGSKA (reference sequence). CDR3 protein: CSAANRGPAFGQYF. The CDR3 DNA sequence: TGCAGTGCAGCAAACAGGGGGCCAGCGTTCGGACAGTACTTC.

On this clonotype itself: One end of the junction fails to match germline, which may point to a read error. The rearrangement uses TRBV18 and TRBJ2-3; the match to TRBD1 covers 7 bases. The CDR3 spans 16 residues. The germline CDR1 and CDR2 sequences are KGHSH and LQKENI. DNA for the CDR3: TGTGCCAACTCACCACGAACACACAGGGGAACAGATACGCAGTATTTT. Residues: CANSPRTHRGTDTQYF.

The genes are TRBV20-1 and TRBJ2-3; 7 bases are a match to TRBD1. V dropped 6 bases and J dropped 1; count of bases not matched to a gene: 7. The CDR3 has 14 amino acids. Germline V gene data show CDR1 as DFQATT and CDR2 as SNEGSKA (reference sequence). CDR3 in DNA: TGCAGTGCCAAGGGGGCGGGCCGCACAGATACGCAGTATTTT. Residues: CSAKGAGRTDTQYF.

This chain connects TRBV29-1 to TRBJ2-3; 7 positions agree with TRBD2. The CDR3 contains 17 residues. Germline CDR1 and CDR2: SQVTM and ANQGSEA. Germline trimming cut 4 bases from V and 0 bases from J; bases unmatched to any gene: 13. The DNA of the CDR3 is TGCAGCGTTGGGGGGGGATTGGCGGACCCTAGCACAGATACGCAGTATTTT. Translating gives CSVGGGLADPSTDTQYF.

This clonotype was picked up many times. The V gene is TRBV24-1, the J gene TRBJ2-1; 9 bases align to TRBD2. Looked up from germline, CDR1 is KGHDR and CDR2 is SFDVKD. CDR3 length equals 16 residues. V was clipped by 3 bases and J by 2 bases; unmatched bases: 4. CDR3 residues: CATSDQRGAAYNEQFF. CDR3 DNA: TGTGCCACCAGTGATCAGCGGGGGGCTGCCTACAATGAGCAGTTCTTC.

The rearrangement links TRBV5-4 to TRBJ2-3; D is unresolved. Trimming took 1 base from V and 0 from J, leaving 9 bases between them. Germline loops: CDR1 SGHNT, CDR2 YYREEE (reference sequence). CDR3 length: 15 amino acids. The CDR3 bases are TGTGCCAGCAGCTTGATGGAGTCTAGCACAGATACGCAGTATTTT. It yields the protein CASSLMESSTDTQYF.

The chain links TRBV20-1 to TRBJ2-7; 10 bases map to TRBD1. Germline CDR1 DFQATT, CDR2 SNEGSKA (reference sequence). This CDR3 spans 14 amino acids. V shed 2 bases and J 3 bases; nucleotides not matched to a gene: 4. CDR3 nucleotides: TGCAGTGCTAGAAACCGGGACAGGGGCTACGAGCAGTACTTC. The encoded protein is CSARNRDRGYEQYF.

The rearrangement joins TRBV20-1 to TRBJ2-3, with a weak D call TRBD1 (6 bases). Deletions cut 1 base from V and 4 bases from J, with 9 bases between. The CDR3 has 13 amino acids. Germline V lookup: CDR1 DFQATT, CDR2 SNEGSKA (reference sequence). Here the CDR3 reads CSARVGGSDTQYF. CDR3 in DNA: TGCAGTGCTAGAGTAGGGGGATCAGATACGCAGTATTTT.

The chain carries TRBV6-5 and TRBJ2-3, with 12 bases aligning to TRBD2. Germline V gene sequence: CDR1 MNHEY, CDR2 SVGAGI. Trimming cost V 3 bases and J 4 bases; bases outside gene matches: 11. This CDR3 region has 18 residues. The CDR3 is CASSYPGLAGQNSDTQYF. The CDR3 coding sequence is TGTGCCAGCAGTTATCCGGGACTAGCGGGCCAAAATTCAGATACGCAGTATTTT.

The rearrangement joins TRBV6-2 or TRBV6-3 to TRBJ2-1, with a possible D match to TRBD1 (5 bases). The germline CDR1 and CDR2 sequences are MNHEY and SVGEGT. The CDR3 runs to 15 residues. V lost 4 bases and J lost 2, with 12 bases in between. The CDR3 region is CASSLGAATYNEQFF. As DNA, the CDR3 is TGTGCCAGCAGTTTAGGGGCGGCCACCTACAATGAGCAGTTCTTC.

The CDR3 sequence is CASSLSSSPDTQYF. DNA of the CDR3: TGTGCCAGCAGCTTAAGTTCGTCCCCAGATACGCAGTATTTT. The chain carries TRBV7-2 and TRBJ2-3; the D is unclear. V lost 2 bases and J lost 4, with 10 bases in between. The germline gives CDR1 SGHTA, CDR2 FQGNSA. The CDR3 extends over 14 amino acids.

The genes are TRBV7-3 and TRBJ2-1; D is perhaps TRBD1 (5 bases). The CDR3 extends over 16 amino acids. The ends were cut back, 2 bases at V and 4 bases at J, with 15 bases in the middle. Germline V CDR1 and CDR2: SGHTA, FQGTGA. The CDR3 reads CASSLSARTRYNEQFF. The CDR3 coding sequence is TGTGCCAGCAGCTTATCGGCGCGGACAAGATACAATGAGCAGTTCTTC.

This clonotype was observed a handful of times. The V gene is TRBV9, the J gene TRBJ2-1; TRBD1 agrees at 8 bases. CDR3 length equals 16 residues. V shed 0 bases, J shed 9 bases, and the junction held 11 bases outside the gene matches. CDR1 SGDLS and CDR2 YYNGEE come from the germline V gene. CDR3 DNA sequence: TGTGCCAGCAGCGTAGGGACAGGGTCTTTGGGTCGTGAGCAGTTCTTC. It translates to CASSVGTGSLGREQFF.